One and the same sample provided the 9 T cell receptor beta chains below, sequenced in a study of early T cells in non-severe SARS-CoV-2 infection. TCRdb re-called the 5' RACE reads through MiXCR, storing one row per CDR3 protein. The sample carries 20,000 to 30,000 distinct CDR3 sequences, around 3.9% recorded once. The sample comprised whole blood. These receptors were obtained from an adult who was a healthcare worker with PCR-confirmed SARS-CoV-2 infection or an uninfected control (not recorded which).

This clonotype was counted a few times. The gene calls are TRBV29-1 and TRBJ2-1; possible D gene TRBD2, 5 bases. There are 13 residues in the CDR3. Trimming pared 7 bases from V and 8 bases from J, leaving 18 bases between. Looked up from germline, CDR1 is SQVTM and CDR2 is ANQGSEA. CDR3 nucleotides: TGCAGCGGGCTGGAGGACGCCCTCGATGAGCAGTTCTTC. Translated, it gives CSGLEDALDEQFF.

This clonotype came up a few times. The rearrangement links TRBV9 to TRBJ2-5; TRBD2 aligns across 15 bases. J was trimmed by 4 bases and V by 3 bases; bases with no gene match: 1. The CDR3 consists of 15 residues. Germline CDR1 and CDR2: SGDLS and YYNGEE. The CDR3 region is CASSAGLAGGETQYF. The CDR3 DNA follows: TGTGCCAGCAGCGCGGGACTAGCGGGAGGAGAGACCCAGTACTTC.

This clonotype appeared many times. The V call is TRBV10-1, the J call TRBJ1-3; D is unclear. The CDR3 is 13 amino acids. Germline V gene sequence: CDR1 WNHNN, CDR2 SYGVQD (reference sequence). The V end was cut by 10 bases, the J end by 0 bases, with 10 bases between. The CDR3 coding sequence is TGCGCCACCCAGCGTGGCTCTGGAAACACCATATATTTT. Its protein product is CATQRGSGNTIYF.

This clonotype was seen repeatedly, ten times or more. V and J are TRBV7-3 and TRBJ2-1; D is perhaps TRBD1 (6 bases). V was shortened by 5 bases and J by 0 bases, with 11 bases between the two germline ends. CDR3 length: 15 amino acids. CDR1 is SGHTA, CDR2 FQGTGA, per germline. The CDR3, as DNA: TGTGCCAGCAGCCAACAGGGCAGCTCCTACAATGAGCAGTTCTTC. Protein sequence: CASSQQGSSYNEQFF.

This clonotype has ten or more counts. This rearrangement joins TRBV20-1 to TRBJ2-5; D might be TRBD1 (6 bases). The ends were cut back, 0 bases at V and 2 bases at J, with 25 bases in the middle. Germline values: CDR1 DFQATT, CDR2 SNEGSKA (reference sequence). The CDR3 contains 19 residues. CDR3: CSARDQATGTYRLQETQYF. CDR3 sequence (DNA): TGCAGTGCTAGAGATCAGGCAACGGGGACATACCGACTTCAAGAGACCCAGTACTTC.

This clonotype was observed a handful of times. CDR3 residues: CASSLSRAGGLSYEQYF. The CDR3 DNA reads TGTGCCAGCAGCTTGTCGAGAGCGGGAGGGCTCTCCTACGAGCAGTACTTC. The gene calls are TRBV5-5 and TRBJ2-7, with 10 bases matching TRBD2. The CDR3 sequence is 17 residues long. Germline values: CDR1 SGHKS, CDR2 YYEKEE (reference sequence). After removal of 1 base from V and 0 bases from J, the junction contained 7 bases not matched to a gene.

There are a few counts of this clonotype. The chain recombines TRBV3-1 with TRBJ2-1; D possibly uses TRBD1 or TRBD2 (5 bases each). The V end lost 2 bases, the J end lost 2 bases, and 13 bases lay between the germline ends. The CDR3 spans 16 residues. The germline CDR1 and CDR2 sequences are LGHDT and YNNKEL (reference sequence). The CDR3 DNA reads TGTGCCAGCAGCCAACACCCGGGACGGACCTACAATGAGCAGTTCTTC. Translated: CASSQHPGRTYNEQFF.

By share, this clonotype counts as medium-sized. V usage is TRBV20-1 and J usage is TRBJ2-7, with D perhaps matching TRBD1 or TRBD2 (5 bases each). Germline V gives CDR1 DFQATT, CDR2 SNEGSKA (reference sequence). V lost 5 bases and J lost 0, with 17 bases in between. The CDR3 covers 15 residues. The CDR3 region has the DNA TGCAGTGCTCCCTCATTTGTGGGGACCTCCTACGAGCAGTACTTC. This translates into CSAPSFVGTSYEQYF.

This clonotype appeared many times. This sequence joins TRBV3-1 and TRBJ2-1, with 7 bases that match TRBD2. Germline CDR1 reads LGHDT; CDR2 reads YNNKEL (reference sequence). CDR3 length: 18 amino acids. J lost 4 bases, V lost 0 bases, and 12 bases had no gene match. In DNA, the CDR3 is TGTGCCAGCAGCCAAGAATACACGGGTAGCGGGTTGTACAATGAGCAGTTCTTC. It codes for CASSQEYTGSGLYNEQFF.